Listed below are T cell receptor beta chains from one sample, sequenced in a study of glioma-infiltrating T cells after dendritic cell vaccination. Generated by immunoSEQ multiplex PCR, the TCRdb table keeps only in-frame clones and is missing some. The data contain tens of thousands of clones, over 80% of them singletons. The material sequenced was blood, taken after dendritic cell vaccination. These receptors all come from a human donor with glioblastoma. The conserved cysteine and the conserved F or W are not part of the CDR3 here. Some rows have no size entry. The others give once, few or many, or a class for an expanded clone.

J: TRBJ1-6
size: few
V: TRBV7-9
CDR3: ASSTTHSSPLH

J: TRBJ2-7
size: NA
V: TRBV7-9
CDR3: ASSLSLEQY

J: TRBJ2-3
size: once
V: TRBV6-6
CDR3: ASSYRQGAADTQY

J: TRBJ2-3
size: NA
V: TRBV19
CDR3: ASNRDRSTDTQY

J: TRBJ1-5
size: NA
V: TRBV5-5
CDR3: ASSPGTDNQPQH

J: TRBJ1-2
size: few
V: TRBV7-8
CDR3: ASSSTDYGYT

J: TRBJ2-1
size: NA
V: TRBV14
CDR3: ASSHRDRVGNEQF

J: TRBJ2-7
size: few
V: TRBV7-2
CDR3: ASSFGTGSYEQY

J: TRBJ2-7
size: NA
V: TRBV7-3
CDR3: ASSHTQGHEQY

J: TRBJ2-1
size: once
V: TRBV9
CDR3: ASSEDRGLINEQF

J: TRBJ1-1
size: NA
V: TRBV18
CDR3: ASSQQGMNTEAF

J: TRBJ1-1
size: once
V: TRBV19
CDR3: ASSRQKSTEAF

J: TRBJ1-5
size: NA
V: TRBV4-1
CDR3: ASRRDIFRDQPQH

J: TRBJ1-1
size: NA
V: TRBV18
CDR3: ASSMSGRDTEAF

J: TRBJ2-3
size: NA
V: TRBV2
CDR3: ASSAGTSGWAEDTQY

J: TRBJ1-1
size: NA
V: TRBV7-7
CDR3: ASSFGMNTEAF

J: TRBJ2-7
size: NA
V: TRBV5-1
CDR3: ASSLGWRSNEQY

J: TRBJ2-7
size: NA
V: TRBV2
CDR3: ASTPDRLTYEQY

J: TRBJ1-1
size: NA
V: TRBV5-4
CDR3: ASSLWSGIEAF

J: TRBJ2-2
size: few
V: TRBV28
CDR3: ASSLSGGNTGELF

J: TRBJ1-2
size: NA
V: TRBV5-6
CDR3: ASSSGLDGYT

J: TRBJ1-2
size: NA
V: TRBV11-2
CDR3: ASSLSGNYGYT

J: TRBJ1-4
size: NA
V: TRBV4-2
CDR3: ASSQGGSSEKLF